The clone carrying this T cell receptor beta chain was recorded a few times. It was with unique molecular identifiers that the TCRbeta library was prepared. In TCRdb, the PCR reads were re-called with MiXCR into one record per CDR3 protein. This sample has about 540,000 distinct CDR3 sequences, with 15% to 20% found just once. Germline V gene sequence: CDR1 MNHEY, CDR2 SMNVEV (reference sequence). The CDR3 runs 15 residues. V lost 3 bases and J lost 4; bases outside the gene matches: 6. The data stem from a study of T-cell reconstitution after alpha-beta-depleted transplantation in children. Material: PBMCs from the stem cell graft donor, obtained from the stem cell graft. This clonotype was sampled from a human donor who donated a stem cell graft to a child with acute lymphoblastic leukemia. This chain uses TRBV27 with TRBJ2-7, with 10 nucleotides matching TRBD1. DNA for the CDR3: TGTGCCAGCAGTTTCACCCGGGACAGGGGATACGAGCAGTACTTC. It yields the protein CASSFTRDRGYEQYF.